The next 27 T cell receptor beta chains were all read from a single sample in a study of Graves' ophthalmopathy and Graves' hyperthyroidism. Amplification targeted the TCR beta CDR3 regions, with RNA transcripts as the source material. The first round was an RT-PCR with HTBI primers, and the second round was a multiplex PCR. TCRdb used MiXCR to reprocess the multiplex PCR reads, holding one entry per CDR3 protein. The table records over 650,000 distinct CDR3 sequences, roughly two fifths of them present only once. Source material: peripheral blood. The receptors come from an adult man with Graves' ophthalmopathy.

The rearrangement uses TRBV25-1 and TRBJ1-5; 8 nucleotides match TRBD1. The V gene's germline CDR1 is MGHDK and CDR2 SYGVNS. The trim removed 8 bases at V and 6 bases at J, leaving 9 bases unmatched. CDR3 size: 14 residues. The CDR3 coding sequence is TGTGCCAGCTTGGGCCAGGGGGCCAGTCAGCCCCAGCATTTT. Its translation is CASLGQGASQPQHF.

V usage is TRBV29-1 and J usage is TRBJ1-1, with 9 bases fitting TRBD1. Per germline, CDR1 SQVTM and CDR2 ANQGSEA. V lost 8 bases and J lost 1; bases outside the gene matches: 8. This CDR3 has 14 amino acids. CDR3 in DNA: TGCAGCTCAATGGGACAGGGCGGGAACACTGAAGCTTTCTTT. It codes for CSSMGQGGNTEAFF.

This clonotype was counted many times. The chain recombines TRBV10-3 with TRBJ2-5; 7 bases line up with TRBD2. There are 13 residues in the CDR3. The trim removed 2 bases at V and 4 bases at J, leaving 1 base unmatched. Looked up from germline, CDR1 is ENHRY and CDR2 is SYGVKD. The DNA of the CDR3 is TGTGCCATCAGTGAGCCGGGGGGAGAGACCCAGTACTTC. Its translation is CAISEPGGETQYF.

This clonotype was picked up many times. CDR3 sequence reads: CASSRQGWGQPQHF. CDR3 coding DNA: TGTGCCAGCAGTCGACAGGGTTGGGGACAGCCCCAGCATTTT. The J gene is TRBJ1-5, the V gene TRBV6-5; 7 nucleotides match TRBD1. CDR3 length: 14 amino acids. The trim removed 5 bases at V and 7 bases at J, leaving 8 bases unmatched. Germline values: CDR1 MNHEY, CDR2 SVGAGI.

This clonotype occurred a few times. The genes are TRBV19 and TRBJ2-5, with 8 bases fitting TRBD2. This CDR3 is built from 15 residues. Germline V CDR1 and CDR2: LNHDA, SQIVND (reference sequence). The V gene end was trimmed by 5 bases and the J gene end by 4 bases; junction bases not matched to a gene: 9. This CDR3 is CASSPSSRGGETQYF. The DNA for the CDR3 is TGTGCCAGTAGTCCCTCATCCCGGGGGGGAGAGACCCAGTACTTC. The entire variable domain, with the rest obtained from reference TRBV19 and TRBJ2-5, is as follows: DGGITQSPKYLFRKEGQNVTLSCEQNLNHDAMYWYRQDPGQGLRLIYYSQIVNDFQKGDIAEGYSVSREKKESFPLTVTSAQKNPTAFYLCASSPSSRGGETQYFGPGTRLLVL.

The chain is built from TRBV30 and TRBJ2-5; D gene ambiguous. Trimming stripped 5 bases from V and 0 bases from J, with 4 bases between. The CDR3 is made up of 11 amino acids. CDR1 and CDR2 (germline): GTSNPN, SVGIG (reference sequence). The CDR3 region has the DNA TGTGCCTGGGGCCACCAAGAGACCCAGTACTTC. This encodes CAWGHQETQYF.

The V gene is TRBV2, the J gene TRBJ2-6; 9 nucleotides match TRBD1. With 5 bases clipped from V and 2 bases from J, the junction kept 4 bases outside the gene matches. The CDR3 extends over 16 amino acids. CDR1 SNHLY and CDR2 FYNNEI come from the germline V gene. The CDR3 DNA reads TGTGCCAGCAGTAGACAGGGGGACACTGGGGCCAACGTCCTGACTTTC. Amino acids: CASSRQGDTGANVLTF.

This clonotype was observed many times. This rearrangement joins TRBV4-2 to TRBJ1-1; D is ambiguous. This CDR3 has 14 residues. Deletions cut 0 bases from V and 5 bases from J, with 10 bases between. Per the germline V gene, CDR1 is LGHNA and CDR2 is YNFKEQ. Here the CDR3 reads CASSQDGGRTEAFF. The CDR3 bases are TGTGCCAGCAGCCAAGATGGCGGAAGGACTGAAGCTTTCTTT.

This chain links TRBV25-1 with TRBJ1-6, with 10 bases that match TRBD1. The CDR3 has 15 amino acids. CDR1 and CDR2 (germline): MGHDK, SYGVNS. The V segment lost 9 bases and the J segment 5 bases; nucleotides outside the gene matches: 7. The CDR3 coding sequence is TGTGCCAGGGGGGACAGGGGAATACATAATTCACCCCTCCACTTT. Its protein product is CARGDRGIHNSPLHF. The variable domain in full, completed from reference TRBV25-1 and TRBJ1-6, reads EADIYQTPRYLVIGTGKKITLECSQTMGHDKMYWYQQDPGMELHLIHYSYGVNSTEKGDLSSESTVSRIRTEHFPLTLESARPSHTSQYLCARGDRGIHNSPLHFGNGTRLTVT.

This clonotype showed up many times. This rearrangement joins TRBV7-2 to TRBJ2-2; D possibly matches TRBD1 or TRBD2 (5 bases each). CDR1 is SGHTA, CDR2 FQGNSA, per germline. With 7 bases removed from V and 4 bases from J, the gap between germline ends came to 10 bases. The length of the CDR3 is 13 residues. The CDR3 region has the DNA TGTGCCAGCACCCCAGGGAGCACCGGGGAGCTGTTTTTT. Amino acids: CASTPGSTGELFF.

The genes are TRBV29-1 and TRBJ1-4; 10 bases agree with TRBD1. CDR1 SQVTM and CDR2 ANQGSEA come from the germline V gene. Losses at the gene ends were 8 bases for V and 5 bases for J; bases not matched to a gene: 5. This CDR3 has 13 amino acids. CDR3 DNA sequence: TGCAGCCCTCGACAGGGGGCGAATGAAAAACTGTTTTTT. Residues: CSPRQGANEKLFF.

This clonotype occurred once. The CDR3 DNA is TGTGCCAGCGAGGGACAGCGAAACTACGAGCAGTACTTC. This translates into CASEGQRNYEQYF. This chain connects TRBV10-3 to TRBJ2-7; 7 positions match TRBD1. Per the germline V gene, CDR1 is ENHRY and CDR2 is SYGVKD. The CDR3 contains 13 residues. Trimming removed 10 bases from V and 3 bases from J; junction bases left unmatched: 9.

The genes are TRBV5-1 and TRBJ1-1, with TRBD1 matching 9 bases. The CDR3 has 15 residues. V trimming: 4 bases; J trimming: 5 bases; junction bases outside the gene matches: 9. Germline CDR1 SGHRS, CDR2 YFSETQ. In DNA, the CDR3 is TGCGCCAGCAGCCTTTTCCCCGGGACAGGGACTGAAGCTTTCTTT. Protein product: CASSLFPGTGTEAFF.

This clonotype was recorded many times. The CDR3 here is CASSISVDSGNTIYF. CDR3 nucleotides: TGTGCCAGTAGTATATCTGTCGACTCTGGAAACACCATATATTTT. The rearrangement links TRBV19 to TRBJ1-3; D remains unclear. CDR1 LNHDA and CDR2 SQIVND come from the germline V gene (reference sequence). The CDR3 sequence is 15 residues long. The V end lost 2 bases, the J end lost 0 bases, and 8 bases lay between the germline ends. The full variable domain, in which reference TRBV19 and TRBJ1-3 provide the parts outside the CDR3, is DGGITQSPKYLFRKEGQNVTLSCEQNLNHDAMYWYRQDPGQGLRLIYYSQIVNDFQKGDIAEGYSVSREKKESFPLTVTSAQKNPTAFYLCASSISVDSGNTIYFGEGSWLTVV.

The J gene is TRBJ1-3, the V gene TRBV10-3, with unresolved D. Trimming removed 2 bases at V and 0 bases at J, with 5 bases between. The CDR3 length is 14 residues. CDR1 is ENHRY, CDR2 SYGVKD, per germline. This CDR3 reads CAISEGNSGNTIYF. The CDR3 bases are TGTGCCATCAGTGAGGGGAACTCTGGAAACACCATATATTTT.

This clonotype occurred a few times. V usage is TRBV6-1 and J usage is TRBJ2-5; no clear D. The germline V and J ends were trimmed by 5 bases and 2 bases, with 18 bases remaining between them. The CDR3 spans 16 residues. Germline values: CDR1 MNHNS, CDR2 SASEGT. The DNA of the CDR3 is TGTGCCAGCAGTCATGACCCGGGCCCCCTGCAAGAGACCCAGTACTTC. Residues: CASSHDPGPLQETQYF.

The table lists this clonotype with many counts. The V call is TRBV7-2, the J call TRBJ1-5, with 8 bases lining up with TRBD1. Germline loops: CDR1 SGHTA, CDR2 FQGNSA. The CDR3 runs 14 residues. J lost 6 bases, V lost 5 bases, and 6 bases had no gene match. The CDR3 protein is CASSPRTGSQPQHF. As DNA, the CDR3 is TGTGCCAGCAGCCCAAGGACAGGGAGTCAGCCCCAGCATTTT.

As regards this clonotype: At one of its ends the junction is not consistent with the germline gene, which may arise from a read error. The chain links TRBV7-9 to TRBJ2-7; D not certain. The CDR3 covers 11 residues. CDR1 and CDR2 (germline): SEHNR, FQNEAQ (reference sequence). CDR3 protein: CAISPDYEQYF. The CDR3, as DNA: TGTGCCATCAGCCCAGACTACGAGCAGTACTTC. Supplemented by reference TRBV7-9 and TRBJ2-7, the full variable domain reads DTGVSQNPRHKITKRGQNVTFRCDPISEHNRLYWYRQTLGQGPEFLTYFQNEAQLEKSRLLSDRFSAERPKGSFSTLEIQRTEQGDSAMYLCAISPDYEQYFGPGTRLTVT.

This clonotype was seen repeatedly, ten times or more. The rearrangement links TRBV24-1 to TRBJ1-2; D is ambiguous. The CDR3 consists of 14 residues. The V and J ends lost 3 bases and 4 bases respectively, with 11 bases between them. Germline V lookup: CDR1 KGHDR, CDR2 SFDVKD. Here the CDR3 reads CATSDNTEIYGYTF. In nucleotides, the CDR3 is TGTGCCACCAGTGATAACACGGAGATCTATGGCTACACCTTC.

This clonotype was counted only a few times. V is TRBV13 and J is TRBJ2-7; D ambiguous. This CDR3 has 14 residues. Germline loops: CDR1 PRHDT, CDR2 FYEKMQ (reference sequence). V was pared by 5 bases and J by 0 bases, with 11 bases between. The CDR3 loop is CASSGYHISYEQYF. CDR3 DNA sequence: TGTGCCAGCAGCGGCTATCATATCTCCTACGAGCAGTACTTC. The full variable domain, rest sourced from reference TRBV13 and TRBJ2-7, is AAGVIQSPRHLIKEKRETATLKCYPIPRHDTVYWYQQGPGQDPQFLISFYEKMQSDKGSIPDRFSAQQFSDYHSELNMSSLELGDSALYFCASSGYHISYEQYFGPGTRLTVT.

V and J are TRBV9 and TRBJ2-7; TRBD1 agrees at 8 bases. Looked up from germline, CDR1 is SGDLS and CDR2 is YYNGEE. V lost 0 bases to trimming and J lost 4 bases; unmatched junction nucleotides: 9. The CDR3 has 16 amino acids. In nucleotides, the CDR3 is TGTGCCAGCAGCGTAGGCCCCGGGACAGGCGCTTACGAGCAGTACTTC. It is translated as CASSVGPGTGAYEQYF.

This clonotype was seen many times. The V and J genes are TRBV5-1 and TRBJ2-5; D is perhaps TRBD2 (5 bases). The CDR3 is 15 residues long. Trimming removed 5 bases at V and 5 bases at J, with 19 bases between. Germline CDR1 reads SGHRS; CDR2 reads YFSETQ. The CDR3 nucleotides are TGCGCCAGCAGATACGCTCTGGGTAGCGCGGAGACCCAGTACTTC. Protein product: CASRYALGSAETQYF. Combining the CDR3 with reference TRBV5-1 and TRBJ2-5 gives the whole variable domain KAGVTQTPRYLIKTRGQQVTLSCSPISGHRSVSWYQQTPGQGLQFLFEYFSETQRNKGNFPGRFSGRQFSNSRSEMNVSTLELGDSALYLCASRYALGSAETQYFGPGTRLLVL.

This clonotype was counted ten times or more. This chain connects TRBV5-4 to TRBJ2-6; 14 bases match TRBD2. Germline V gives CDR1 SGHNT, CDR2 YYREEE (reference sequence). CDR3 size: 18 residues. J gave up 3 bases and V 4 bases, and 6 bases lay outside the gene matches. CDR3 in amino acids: CASSTGLAGVGGANVLTF. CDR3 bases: TGTGCCAGCAGCACGGGACTAGCGGGAGTCGGTGGGGCCAACGTCCTGACTTTC.

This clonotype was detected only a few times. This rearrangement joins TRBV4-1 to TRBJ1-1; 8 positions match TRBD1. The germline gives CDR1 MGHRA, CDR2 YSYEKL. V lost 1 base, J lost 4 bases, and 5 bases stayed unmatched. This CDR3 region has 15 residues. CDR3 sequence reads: CASSQADRGGTEAFF. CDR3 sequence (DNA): TGCGCCAGCAGCCAAGCTGACAGGGGTGGCACTGAAGCTTTCTTT.

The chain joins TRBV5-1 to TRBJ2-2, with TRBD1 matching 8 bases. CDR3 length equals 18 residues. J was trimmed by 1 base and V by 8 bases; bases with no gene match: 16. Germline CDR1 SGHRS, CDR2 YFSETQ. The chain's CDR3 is CASRLPTSGGENTGELFF. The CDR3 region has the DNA TGCGCCAGTCGGCTCCCGACCTCAGGGGGCGAGAACACCGGGGAGCTGTTTTTT. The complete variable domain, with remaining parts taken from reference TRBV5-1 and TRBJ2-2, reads KAGVTQTPRYLIKTRGQQVTLSCSPISGHRSVSWYQQTPGQGLQFLFEYFSETQRNKGNFPGRFSGRQFSNSRSEMNVSTLELGDSALYLCASRLPTSGGENTGELFFGEGSRLTVL.

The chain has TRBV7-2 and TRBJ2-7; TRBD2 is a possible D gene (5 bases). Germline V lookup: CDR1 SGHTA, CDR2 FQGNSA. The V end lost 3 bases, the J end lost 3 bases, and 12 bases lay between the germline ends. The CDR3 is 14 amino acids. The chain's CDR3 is CASSFRLASYEQYF. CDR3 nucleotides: TGTGCCAGCAGCTTCCGGCTAGCAAGCTACGAGCAGTACTTC.

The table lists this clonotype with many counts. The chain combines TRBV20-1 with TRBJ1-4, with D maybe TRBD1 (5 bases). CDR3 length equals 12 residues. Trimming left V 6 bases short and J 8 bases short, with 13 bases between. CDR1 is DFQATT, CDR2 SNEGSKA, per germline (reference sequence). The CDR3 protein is CSAHGTGEKLFF. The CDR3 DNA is TGCAGTGCACATGGGACGGGCGAAAAACTGTTTTTT.